Detailed here is one T cell receptor (beta chain). Which cohort a participant joined came from the clinical history participants gave. Recovery meant two consecutive negative NP/OP PCR tests, professional clearance, or resolved symptoms. These data are taken from a study of blood T cell repertoires in COVID-19. Study-level information: From T cells, B-cell-depleted T cells, or PBMCs came the material, which was cDNA or gDNA.

TCRdb keeps only in-frame clones here, not all; method: immunoSEQ multiplex PCR. The data show about 250,000 clones, less than 90% seen once. Sequenced input: PBMCs or T cells enriched from blood (not recorded which). The sequence came from a woman between 45 and 60 years old who had recovered from COVID-19.

The CDR3 here is CASSLRTGDEMFF. CDR3 DNA sequence: TGCGCCAGCAGCCTTAGGACAGGGGACGAGATGTTTTTT. The genes are TRBV4-1 and TRBJ1-4, with 9 bases matching TRBD1. This CDR3 region has 13 residues. Per the germline V gene, CDR1 is MGHRA and CDR2 is YSYEKL. Losses at the gene ends were 4 bases for V and 15 bases for J; bases not matched to a gene: 9.